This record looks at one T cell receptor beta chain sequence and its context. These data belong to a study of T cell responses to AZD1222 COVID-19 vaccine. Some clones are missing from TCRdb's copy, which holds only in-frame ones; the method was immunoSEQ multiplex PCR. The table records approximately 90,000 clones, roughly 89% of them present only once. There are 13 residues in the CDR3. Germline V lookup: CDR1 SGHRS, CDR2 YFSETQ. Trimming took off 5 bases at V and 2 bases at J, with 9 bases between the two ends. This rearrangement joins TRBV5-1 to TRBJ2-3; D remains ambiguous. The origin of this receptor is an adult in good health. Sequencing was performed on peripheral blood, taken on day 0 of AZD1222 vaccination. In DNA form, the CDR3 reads TGCGCCAGCAGGGAGACATCCACAGATACGCAGTATTTT. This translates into CASRETSTDTQYF.